The source of this T cell receptor (beta chain) is a study of cytomegalovirus exposure and HLA in healthy donors. Study-level points and caveats: The study listed about 150 cytomegalovirus-associated TCR beta chains. The availability of immune exposure information extended only to CMV serostatus.

A multiplex PCR was run with 60 Vbeta primers and 13 Jbeta primers. The method was immunoSEQ multiplex PCR; TCRdb's version includes in-frame clones alone and lacks a portion of them. The data contain 95,000 to 150,000 clones, 66% of them singletons. About this clone itself: Its antigen is currently unknown.

The sequencing input was PBMCs. The origin of this receptor is a man between 18 and 35 years old in good health and CMV-seronegative.

CDR3: CAIGTGDPDTQYF. The CDR3 nucleotides are TGTGCCATCGGGACAGGGGACCCAGATACGCAGTATTTT. The chain recombines TRBV28 with TRBJ2-3; 10 bases are shared with TRBD1. CDR1 is MDHEN, CDR2 SYDVKM, per germline. This CDR3 is 13 amino acids long. The V and J ends lost 10 bases and 4 bases, in that order; junction bases with no gene match: 5. Supplemented by reference TRBV28 and TRBJ2-3, the full variable domain reads DVKVTQSSRYLVKRTGEKVFLECVQDMDHENMFWYRQDPGLGLRLIYFSYDVKMKEKGDIPEGYSVSREKKERFSLILESASTNQTSMYLCAIGTGDPDTQYFGPGTRLTVL.